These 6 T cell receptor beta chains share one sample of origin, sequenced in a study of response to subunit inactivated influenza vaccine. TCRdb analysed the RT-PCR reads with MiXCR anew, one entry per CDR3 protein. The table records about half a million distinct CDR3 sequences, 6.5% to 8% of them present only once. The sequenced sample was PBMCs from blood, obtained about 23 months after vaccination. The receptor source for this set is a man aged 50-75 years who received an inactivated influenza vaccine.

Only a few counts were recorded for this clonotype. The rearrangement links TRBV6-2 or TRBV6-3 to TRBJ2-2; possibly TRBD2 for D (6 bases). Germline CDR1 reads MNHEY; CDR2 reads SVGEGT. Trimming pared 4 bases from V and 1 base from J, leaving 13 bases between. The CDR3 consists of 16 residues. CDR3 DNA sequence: TGTGCCAGCAGTTCCCCGGGGGTTTGGAACACCGGGGAGCTGTTTTTT. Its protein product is CASSSPGVWNTGELFF.

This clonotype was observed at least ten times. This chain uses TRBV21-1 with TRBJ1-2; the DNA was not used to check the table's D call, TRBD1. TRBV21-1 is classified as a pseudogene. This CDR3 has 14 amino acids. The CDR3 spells CASSKPTGGSGYTF. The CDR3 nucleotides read TGTGCCAGCAGCAAACCGACAGGGGGCAGTGGCTACACCTTC.

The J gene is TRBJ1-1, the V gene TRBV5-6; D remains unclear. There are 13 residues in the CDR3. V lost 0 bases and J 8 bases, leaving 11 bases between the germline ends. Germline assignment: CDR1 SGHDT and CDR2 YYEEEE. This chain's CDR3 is CASSLDMGSEAFF. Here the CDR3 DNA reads TGTGCCAGCAGCTTGGATATGGGCTCAGAAGCTTTCTTT.

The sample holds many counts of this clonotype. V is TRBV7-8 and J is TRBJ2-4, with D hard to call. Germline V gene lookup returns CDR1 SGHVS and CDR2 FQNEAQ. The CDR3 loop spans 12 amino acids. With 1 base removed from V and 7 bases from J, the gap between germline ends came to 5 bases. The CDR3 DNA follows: TGTGCCAGCAGCTTAGTCCAGAACATTCAGTACTTC. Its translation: CASSLVQNIQYF.

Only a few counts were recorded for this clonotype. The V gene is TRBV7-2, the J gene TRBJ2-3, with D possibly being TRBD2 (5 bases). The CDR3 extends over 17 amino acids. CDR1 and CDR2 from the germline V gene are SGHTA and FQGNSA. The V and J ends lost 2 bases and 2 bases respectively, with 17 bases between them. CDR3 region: CASSLRPLSGYTDTQYF. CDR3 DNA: TGTGCCAGCAGCTTAAGGCCGCTCTCGGGGTACACAGATACGCAGTATTTT.

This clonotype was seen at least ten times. CDR3 residues: CASSLEGQFYNEQFF. The CDR3 DNA is TGCGCCAGCAGCTTGGAGGGACAGTTCTACAATGAGCAGTTCTTC. The genes are TRBV5-1 and TRBJ2-1, with 7 bases that match TRBD1. V dropped 0 bases and J dropped 3; count of bases not matched to a gene: 3. The CDR3 sequence is 15 residues long. In germline, CDR1 is SGHRS, CDR2 YFSETQ.